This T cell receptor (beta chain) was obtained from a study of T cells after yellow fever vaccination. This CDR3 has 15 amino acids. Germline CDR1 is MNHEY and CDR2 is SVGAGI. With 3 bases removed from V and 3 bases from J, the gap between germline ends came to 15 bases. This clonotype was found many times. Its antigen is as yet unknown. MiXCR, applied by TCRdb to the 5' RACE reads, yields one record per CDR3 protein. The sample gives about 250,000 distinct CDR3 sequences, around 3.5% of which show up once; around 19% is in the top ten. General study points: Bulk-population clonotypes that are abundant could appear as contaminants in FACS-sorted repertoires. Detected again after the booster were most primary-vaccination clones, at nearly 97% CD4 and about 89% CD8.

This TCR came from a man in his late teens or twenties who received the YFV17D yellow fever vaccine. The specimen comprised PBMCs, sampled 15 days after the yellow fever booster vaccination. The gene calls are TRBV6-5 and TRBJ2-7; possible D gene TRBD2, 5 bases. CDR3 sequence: CASSYSSVAGYEQYV. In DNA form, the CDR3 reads TGTGCCAGCAGTTATAGTAGCGTGGCAGGCTACGAGCAGTACGTC.